This paragraph reports one T cell receptor (beta chain). Enrollees, about 18 to 89 years old, lived in about two dozen US areas. Participant-reported clinical history was the basis for cohort assignment. Original data processing: Reference gene primer amplification gave estimated nucleated cell counts. This table comes from immunoSEQ multiplex PCR, and its TCRdb copy is limited to in-frame clones, with some not included. That table is the source of V, J and clone size, and D and trimming were worked out from the DNA. The data show over 250,000 clones, with 84% seen just once and under 4.5% held by the top ten. These data come from a study of blood T cell repertoires in COVID-19. Study in general: T cells, B-cell-depleted T cells, or PBMCs supplied cDNA or gDNA.

CDR3 length equals 13 residues. V was trimmed by 6 bases and J by 6 bases, leaving 12 bases between them. The germline V gene has CDR1 MNHEY and CDR2 SVGAGI. The rearrangement joins TRBV6-5 to TRBJ2-1; TRBD1 is a possible D gene (5 bases). This receptor was obtained from a man aged 25-45 years with acute COVID-19. The sample comprised PBMCs or T cells enriched from blood (not recorded which). CDR3 in DNA: TGTGCCAGCAGCCCAGGACACCCCAATGAGCAGTTCTTC. This gives the protein CASSPGHPNEQFF.